Listed below are T cell receptor beta chains from one sample, sequenced in a study of blood T cells in healthy people across ages. TCRdb fed the 5' RACE reads into MiXCR, producing one record per CDR3 protein. The sample gives approximately 960,000 distinct CDR3 sequences, almost 30% of which show up once; about 9.4% is in the top ten. These records were also assigned to another study, of T cells of mothers and their children.

Material: blood. These TCRs come from a woman aged 40 to 50 in good health. Both conserved end residues are part of each CDR3. D genes are given only for firm matches. Clone size is stated in some rows and not others, as once, few, many or a class when expanded.

CDR3nt	CDR3aa	j_gene	abundance	d_gene	v_gene
TGTGCCAGCAGGCCGGGAGGGAGCAATCAGCCCCAGCATTTT	CASRPGGSNQPQHF	TRBJ1-5	few	-	TRBV6-5
TGTGCCAGCAGCCACTCGACAGGGTCGGGGGTTCATGAGCAGTTCTTC	CASSHSTGSGVHEQFF	TRBJ2-1	once	-	TRBV7-2
TGTGCCAGCAGCTCCGTAGTTACAGGGAGAACCGGGGAGCTGTTTTTT	CASSSVVTGRTGELFF	TRBJ2-2	few	-	TRBV7-9
TGTGCCAGCAGCTTAGTTAGAACAGCTGCAGATACGCAGTATTTT	CASSLVRTAADTQYF	TRBJ2-3	-	-	TRBV7-8
TGTGCCAGCAGCCCGTATGACATGTCGGGAGAGCAGTACTTC	CASSPYDMSGEQYF	TRBJ2-4	-	-	TRBV9
TGTGCCAGCAGCCGTCGAGTGCCCCGGGGGGTCACCGGGGAGCTGTTTTTT	CASSRRVPRGVTGELFF	TRBJ2-2	few	TRBD2	TRBV7-2
TGTGCCAGCAGTTTATGGGGGCTCCTCAACGAGCAGTACTTC	CASSLWGLLNEQYF	TRBJ2-7	few	-	TRBV28
TGCGCCAGCAGCTTGGAGGCAGGGAGAAAGACTGAAGCTTTCTTT	CASSLEAGRKTEAFF	TRBJ1-1	-	-	TRBV5-1
TGTGCCAGCAGCTATACCTGGACGGGACAGGCTTTCTTT	CASSYTWTGQAFF	TRBJ1-1	few	TRBD1	TRBV13
TGCAGTGTCCTGGGGGGGACTAGCATTGCCAATGAGCAGTTCTTC	CSVLGGTSIANEQFF	TRBJ2-1	-	TRBD2	TRBV20-1
TGCGCCAGCAGCCAAGATCAAGGGGGGCTGTACGAGCAGTACTTC	CASSQDQGGLYEQYF	TRBJ2-7	many	-	TRBV4-1
TGTGCCAGCAGCTGGGAAGTACTAGGTTCCGAGCAGTTCTTC	CASSWEVLGSEQFF	TRBJ2-1	many	-	TRBV7-2
TGTGCCAGCTCACCGCGTCGAGACAGGGGGCGCTATGGCTACACCTTC	CASSPRRDRGRYGYTF	TRBJ1-2	few	TRBD1	TRBV18
TGTGCCAGCAGCTTATCCGGGGGGACTCTCCAAGAGACCCAGTACTTC	CASSLSGGTLQETQYF	TRBJ2-5	many	TRBD2	TRBV7-2
TGTGCCAGCAGTTGTCAGGTTAACTCCTACGAGCAGTACTTC	CASSCQVNSYEQYF	TRBJ2-7	-	-	TRBV27
TGTGCCAGCAGTATACGGACAGCTACCTACGAGCAGTACTTC	CASSIRTATYEQYF	TRBJ2-7	many	-	TRBV6-1
TGCGCCAGCAGCGGGGGGACAGTGTTCACCGGGGAGCTGTTTTTT	CASSGGTVFTGELFF	TRBJ2-2	-	-	TRBV5-1
TGTGCTAGTGGCCCCGGGACAGGGTATAATGAGCAGTTCTTC	CASGPGTGYNEQFF	TRBJ2-1	few	TRBD1	TRBV12-5
TGTGCCAGCAGCGCCGTGGACAGCCTCTATGGCTACACCTTC	CASSAVDSLYGYTF	TRBJ1-2	-	-	TRBV2
TGTGCCAGCAACTCGGGACAGACCTCCTACGAGCAGTACTTC	CASNSGQTSYEQYF	TRBJ2-7	-	TRBD1	TRBV7-3
TGCAGTGCTAGGGATCACCGAGAGACCCAGTACTTC	CSARDHRETQYF	TRBJ2-5	many	-	TRBV20-1
TGTGCCAGCAGTAGCGGCAGCGGGGGGTCGATTCATGAGCAGTTCTTC	CASSSGSGGSIHEQFF	TRBJ2-1	-	TRBD2	TRBV12-3/TRBV12-4
TGTGCCAGCAGCTTAACGTCGACAGGGGCAGAGACCCAGTACTTC	CASSLTSTGAETQYF	TRBJ2-5	few	TRBD1	TRBV7-3
TGTGCCAGCAGCAGGGAGAGAAACTATGGCTACACCTTC	CASSRERNYGYTF	TRBJ1-2	-	-	TRBV3-1
TGCAGTGCCCCGGGGCACTACGAGCAGTACTTC	CSAPGHYEQYF	TRBJ2-7	-	-	TRBV20-1
TGCGCCAGCAGCTTGAGGGGGCGCGCGGGGGAGACCCAGTACTTC	CASSLRGRAGETQYF	TRBJ2-5	few	-	TRBV5-1
TGCGCCAGCAGCTTCTCCTTGGGCCGTAACTATGGCTACACCTTC	CASSFSLGRNYGYTF	TRBJ1-2	-	-	TRBV5-1
TGTGCCAGCAGTCCTACCTACGGGACAGGGAATTACGAGCAGTACTTC	CASSPTYGTGNYEQYF	TRBJ2-7	many	TRBD1	TRBV7-9
TGTGCCAGCAGCCTGGGACAGGGGGCTTTATTTGAGCAGTACTTC	CASSLGQGALFEQYF	TRBJ2-7	-	TRBD1	TRBV6-5
TGTGCCAGCAGCTCATGGGACAGGGCGAACGAGCAGTACTTC	CASSSWDRANEQYF	TRBJ2-7	few	TRBD1	TRBV7-2
TGCGCCAGCAGCTTGGGGCCCCTACAGGGTATGGACACTGAAGCTTTCTTT	CASSLGPLQGMDTEAFF	TRBJ1-1	few	-	TRBV5-1
TGTGCCAGCTCACCACAGTTGGGCAGGGGCGTACAAGAGACCCAGTACTTC	CASSPQLGRGVQETQYF	TRBJ2-5	-	-	TRBV18
TGTGCCAGCAGTGAATGGGGCAGGGAAGACGGCAATCAGCCCCAGCATTTT	CASSEWGREDGNQPQHF	TRBJ1-5	-	-	TRBV25-1
TGCGCCAGCAGCTTGTGGGGTAGGGGCCAAGAGACCCAGTACTTC	CASSLWGRGQETQYF	TRBJ2-5	few	-	TRBV5-1
TGTGCCAGCAGCCAAGACCGGACAGACTCCTACGAGCAGTACTTC	CASSQDRTDSYEQYF	TRBJ2-7	-	-	TRBV3-1
TGTGCCAGCAGTTTCGGCCAGGGGAGCCTAGAGACCCAGTACTTC	CASSFGQGSLETQYF	TRBJ2-5	few	-	TRBV12-3/TRBV12-4
TGTGCCAGCAGCGCGGGTGGCACGAACACCGGGGAGCTGTTTTTT	CASSAGGTNTGELFF	TRBJ2-2	-	-	TRBV12-3/TRBV12-4
TGCAGTGCTCCTCCGGGACTAGCGGGGCCTCAGGCCAAAAACATTCAGTACTTC	CSAPPGLAGPQAKNIQYF	TRBJ2-4	many	TRBD2	TRBV20-1
TGTGCCAGCAGCTTGGGAAAGCGGGGGGAGACAGATACGCAGTATTTT	CASSLGKRGETDTQYF	TRBJ2-3	-	TRBD2	TRBV5-6
TGTGCCAGCAGGATTCTCCAAGAGACCCAGTACTTC	CASRILQETQYF	TRBJ2-5	few	-	TRBV7-2
TGCAGTTCATATGGGACAGGGGTCGGGGAGCTGTTTTTT	CSSYGTGVGELFF	TRBJ2-2	-	TRBD1	TRBV20-1
TGTGCCAGCAGCTTGCATCCAGGTGGGCCCCAGCATTTT	CASSLHPGGPQHF	TRBJ1-5	-	-	TRBV7-2
TGTGCCAGCAGCTTAGGGGCTGGGCTGGTGGATACGCAGTATTTT	CASSLGAGLVDTQYF	TRBJ2-3	-	-	TRBV11-2
TGCAGTGCTGGAGCTCCTAGAGGCGACCATGAGCAGTTCTTC	CSAGAPRGDHEQFF	TRBJ2-1	few	-	TRBV20-1
TGTGCCAGCAGCCAAGTAACCGGGACAGGAGGGAGCTATGGCTACACCTTC	CASSQVTGTGGSYGYTF	TRBJ1-2	-	TRBD1	TRBV14
TGCAGCGTTGACAGGGGGAACTCGGGGGAGCAGTTCTTC	CSVDRGNSGEQFF	TRBJ2-1	-	TRBD1	TRBV29-1
TGTGCCAGCAGCCTCCTAGGACAGGACTATGGCTACACCTTC	CASSLLGQDYGYTF	TRBJ1-2	few	TRBD1	TRBV7-2
TGCAGTGGATTCAGGGGTCAAGAGACCCAGTACTTC	CSGFRGQETQYF	TRBJ2-5	many	-	TRBV20-1
TGTGCCATCAGGGATTCCGCTGCCAACGAGCAGTACTTC	CAIRDSAANEQYF	TRBJ2-7	-	-	TRBV10-3
TGTGCCAGCAGCTTAAGTGCCGGGACAGTGAACACTGAAGCTTTCTTT	CASSLSAGTVNTEAFF	TRBJ1-1	-	TRBD1	TRBV7-2
TGCAGTGCTGCAGGGTCGAACACTGAAGCTTTCTTT	CSAAGSNTEAFF	TRBJ1-1	-	-	TRBV20-1